This TCR beta chain was observed in a study of T cells after yellow fever vaccination. CDR3 length equals 11 residues. Germline-derived CDR1 and CDR2 are GTSNPN and SVGIG (reference sequence). A note on this clonotype: This may stem from a read error, because a much larger clone lies one nucleotide away.

TCRdb re-derived calls from the 5' RACE reads in MiXCR, one entry per CDR3 protein. In the table there are some 240,000 distinct CDR3 sequences, roughly 4% of which are singletons. The chain is built from TRBV30 and TRBJ1-2; D is unclear. This TCR came from a man between 18 and 29 years old who received the YFV17D yellow fever vaccine. The sample consisted of PBMCs, taken 15 days after the yellow fever booster vaccination. Here the CDR3 DNA reads TGTGCCAGGAGTGTTCTAGGGAGCTACACCTTC. Translating gives CARSVLGSYTF.